The 13 T cell receptor beta chains given below trace back to one sample, sequenced in a study of blood T cell repertoires in COVID-19. Measured with immunoSEQ multiplex PCR; TCRdb has only the in-frame clones, and not every one. The data hold approximately 450,000 clones, with 80% to 90% observed a single time. The sample consisted of PBMCs or T cells enriched from blood (not recorded which). The source of these receptors is a man under 40 who had recovered from COVID-19.

The chain employs TRBV5-1 and TRBJ2-1; TRBD2 matches 10 bases. The CDR3 runs 18 residues. J was trimmed by 7 bases and V by 4 bases; bases with no gene match: 17. Germline lookup yields CDR1 SGHRS and CDR2 YFSETQ. The CDR3, as DNA: TGCGCCAGCAGCCTCACCCCTCCTAGCGGGAGTATCAGGAATGAGCAGTTCTTC. Amino acid sequence: CASSLTPPSGSIRNEQFF.

The chain joins TRBV3-1 (or the pseudogene TRBV3-2) to TRBJ2-1; 9 positions match TRBD2. The CDR3 totals 15 residues. With V trimmed by 4 bases and J by 2 bases, 3 bases remained unmatched. CDR1 is LGHDT and CDR2 is YNNKEL in the germline V gene (reference sequence). The CDR3 region has the DNA TGTGCCAGCAGCCTAGTAGCGGGAGCCTACAATGAGCAGTTCTTC. It encodes CASSLVAGAYNEQFF.

This clone appeared a single time. The chain couples TRBV3-1 (or the pseudogene TRBV3-2) to TRBJ2-5; 16 nucleotides line up with TRBD2. Germline assignment: CDR1 LGHDT and CDR2 YNNKEL (reference sequence). V was clipped by 3 bases and J by 5 bases; unmatched bases: 12. The CDR3 runs 19 residues. The CDR3 bases are TGTGCCAGCAGCCATCAAGCGGGACTAGCGGGAGGGCATAGGGAGACCCAGTACTTC. Its translation is CASSHQAGLAGGHRETQYF.

In DNA form, the CDR3 reads TGTGCCAGTAGTCCCCCCGAGGAGTCTTATGGCTACACCTTC. Translation gives CASSPPEESYGYTF. The chain combines TRBV19 with TRBJ1-2, with no clear D. V shed 5 bases and J shed 5 bases, with 15 bases lying between them. Per germline, CDR1 LNHDA and CDR2 SQIVND (reference sequence). This CDR3 region has 14 residues.

This sequence joins TRBV6-6 and TRBJ2-5, with D maybe TRBD2 (5 bases). Trimming stripped 6 bases from V and 7 bases from J, with 27 bases between. Germline V gene sequence: CDR1 MNHNY, CDR2 SVGAGI (reference sequence). This CDR3 comprises 17 residues. This CDR3 is CASSRDHGIGVFGTQYF. DNA of the CDR3: TGTGCCAGCAGCCGAGATCACGGGATCGGGGTCTTTGGGACCCAGTACTTC.

The chain is built from TRBV6-5 and TRBJ2-1; TRBD2 aligns across 9 bases. CDR1 is MNHEY and CDR2 is SVGAGI in the germline V gene. The CDR3 runs 14 residues. J gave up 3 bases and V 6 bases, and 3 bases lay outside the gene matches. CDR3 coding DNA: TGTGCCAGCAGAATAGCGGGAGTCTACAATGAGCAGTTCTTC. Protein product: CASRIAGVYNEQFF.

This chain joins TRBV7-2 and TRBJ1-2; possible D gene TRBD1, 5 bases. The germline V and J ends were trimmed by 1 base and 5 bases, with 14 bases remaining between them. This CDR3 region has 15 residues. CDR1 and CDR2 from the germline V gene are SGHTA and FQGNSA. Here the CDR3 DNA reads TGTGCCAGCAGCTTAGTTTTAAGGGGACTTTATGGCTACACCTTC. It is translated as CASSLVLRGLYGYTF.

The chain is built from TRBV27 and TRBJ2-5; maybe TRBD2 (5 bases). The ends were cut back, 0 bases at V and 1 base at J, with 12 bases in the middle. The CDR3 is made up of 16 amino acids. Germline V lookup: CDR1 MNHEY, CDR2 SMNVEV (reference sequence). The DNA of the CDR3 is TGTGCCAGCAGTTTATCAGGACGAGGGCCCCAAGAGACCCAGTACTTC. It codes for CASSLSGRGPQETQYF.

This chain uses TRBV7-9 with TRBJ2-3, with D tentatively TRBD2 (5 bases). CDR1 and CDR2 (germline): SEHNR, FQNEAQ (reference sequence). CDR3 length: 15 amino acids. V shed 3 bases and J shed 2 bases, with 12 bases lying between them. The CDR3, as DNA: TGTGCCAGCAGCTTTATCCGGGAAGTCACAGATACGCAGTATTTT. Translation gives CASSFIREVTDTQYF. Filled out from reference TRBV7-9 and TRBJ2-3, the complete variable domain reads DTGVSQNPRHKITKRGQNVTFRCDPISEHNRLYWYRQTLGQGPEFLTYFQNEAQLEKSRLLSDRFSAERPKGSFSTLEIQRTEQGDSAMYLCASSFIREVTDTQYFGPGTRLTVL.

This chain links TRBV6-5 with TRBJ2-1, with 7 bases that match TRBD2. Germline CDR1 reads MNHEY; CDR2 reads SVGAGI. The V and J ends lost 4 bases and 10 bases, in that order; junction bases with no gene match: 10. CDR3 length: 14 amino acids. The chain's CDR3 is CASSSWEGAGEQFF. The CDR3 DNA reads as TGTGCCAGCAGTTCGTGGGAGGGCGCTGGGGAGCAGTTCTTC.

The rearrangement links TRBV4-2 to TRBJ1-5, with D possibly TRBD1 on 5 matching bases. V lost 0 bases, J lost 10 bases, and 16 bases lay in between. The CDR3 totals 15 residues. In germline, CDR1 is LGHNA, CDR2 YNFKEQ. This CDR3 reads CASSQDRTAQGPQHF. The CDR3 nucleotides are TGTGCCAGCAGCCAAGATAGGACGGCCCAGGGACCCCAGCATTTT.

This chain connects TRBV5-6 to TRBJ2-2; maybe TRBD1 (5 bases). The length of the CDR3 is 15 residues. CDR1 is SGHDT, CDR2 YYEEEE, per germline. V was pared by 4 bases and J by 4 bases, with 14 bases between. For the CDR3, the DNA is TGTGCCAGCAGCCACCAGGGTCTCATCACCGGGGAGCTGTTTTTT. It yields the protein CASSHQGLITGELFF.

The chain carries TRBV13 and TRBJ1-3; perhaps TRBD1 as D (5 bases). Trimming took off 6 bases at V and 3 bases at J, with 12 bases between the two ends. Germline CDR1 and CDR2: PRHDT and FYEKMQ (reference sequence). This CDR3 has 14 amino acids. CDR3 DNA sequence: TGTGCCAGCAGGGGGGGGAATCTTGGAAACACCATATATTTT. It codes for CASRGGNLGNTIYF.